Below are 6 T cell receptor beta chains sequenced from a single sample in a study of identical twins. TCRdb called the 5' RACE reads again in MiXCR, with one record for every CDR3 protein. The profile shows 1.5 million to 2 million distinct CDR3 sequences, under 35% of them singletons. The sample was cord blood. The receptor source for this set is a newborn girl in good health.

The chain carries TRBV6-6 and TRBJ2-3; D might be TRBD2 (5 bases). Germline CDR1 is MNHNY and CDR2 is SVGAGI (reference sequence). There are 14 residues in the CDR3. Trimming left V 7 bases short and J 1 base short, with 12 bases between. CDR3 region: CASTPVRGTDTQYF. The CDR3 DNA reads as TGTGCCAGCACCCCGGTGCGGGGCACAGATACGCAGTATTTT.

This clonotype was seen more than once but under ten times. The V call is TRBV5-1, the J call TRBJ1-4; D might be TRBD1 (6 bases). The CDR3 totals 16 residues. Germline assignment: CDR1 SGHRS and CDR2 YFSETQ. The V end lost 4 bases, the J end lost 0 bases, and 13 bases lay between the germline ends. Here the CDR3 reads CASSVRQAATNEKLFF. The CDR3 region has the DNA TGCGCCAGCAGCGTGAGACAGGCTGCAACTAATGAAAAACTGTTTTTT.

This chain uses TRBV20-1 with TRBJ2-5; 8 bases agree with TRBD2. The germline CDR1 and CDR2 sequences are DFQATT and SNEGSKA (reference sequence). CDR3 size: 17 residues. The V and J ends lost 3 bases and 11 bases, in that order; junction bases with no gene match: 23. The CDR3 sequence is CSARIGAGGFSYNEQYF. CDR3 in DNA: TGCAGTGCTAGGATCGGCGCGGGGGGCTTCTCCTACAATGAGCAGTACTTC.

Remarks on this clonotype: This may be a read error, as it is one base from a much larger clone. This chain's CDR3 is CSAGHRSCEQYF. DNA of the CDR3: TGCAGCGCGGGACACCGATCCTGCGAGCAGTACTTC. This chain joins TRBV29-1 and TRBJ2-5, with D possibly TRBD1 on 6 matching bases. The J call may be mistaken, given a closer DNA end match to TRBJ2-7. The CDR3 sequence is 12 residues long. Germline V CDR1 and CDR2: SQVTM, ANQGSEA.

The rearrangement joins TRBV11-2 to TRBJ2-7; 9 nucleotides align to TRBD1. The germline gives CDR1 SGHAT, CDR2 FQNNGV. Trimming at V came to 4 bases and at J to 0 bases, leaving 7 bases not matched to a gene. CDR3 length equals 16 residues. CDR3 sequence reads: CASSSPETGGSYEQYF. In nucleotides, the CDR3 is TGTGCCAGCAGCTCCCCCGAGACAGGGGGCTCCTACGAGCAGTACTTC.

Many counts were recorded for this clonotype. The V and J genes are TRBV12-3 or TRBV12-4 and TRBJ1-2; D remains ambiguous. V was clipped by 4 bases and J by 8 bases, with 11 bases between them. The CDR3 totals 12 residues. CDR3 DNA sequence: TGTGCCAGCAGTTACCGACGGAAAGGCTACACCTTC. As protein: CASSYRRKGYTF.